The 6 T cell receptor beta chains reported below all come from one sample, sequenced in a study of blood T cell repertoires in COVID-19. Assay: immunoSEQ multiplex PCR; the TCRdb copy retains only in-frame clones and omits some. This repertoire shows 350,000 to 400,000 clones, approximately 86% found once; its top ten account for 7% to 7.5%. Sequenced: peripheral blood. These TCRs come from an older woman with COVID-19, enrolled during active disease.

The genes are TRBV3-1 (or the pseudogene TRBV3-2) and TRBJ2-5, with 11 bases identical to TRBD2. The V and J ends lost 3 bases and 2 bases, in that order; junction bases with no gene match: 5. CDR1 and CDR2 (germline): LGHDT, YNNKEL (reference sequence). The CDR3 is 16 amino acids. The CDR3 reads CASSHLAGGGQETQYF. The CDR3 DNA is TGTGCCAGCAGCCATCTAGCGGGGGGAGGACAAGAGACCCAGTACTTC.

The chain links TRBV10-3 to TRBJ1-4; weak D call: TRBD1 (5 bases). This CDR3 is built from 16 residues. Germline V gene data show CDR1 as ENHRY and CDR2 as SYGVKD. The V and J ends lost 4 bases and 4 bases respectively, with 16 bases between them. The CDR3 loop reads CAISAVNVTDNEKLFF. The DNA for the CDR3 is TGTGCCATCAGTGCCGTAAATGTGACAGATAATGAAAAACTGTTTTTT.

The chain recombines TRBV5-4 with TRBJ2-2; 11 positions match TRBD1. Germline V gene data show CDR1 as SGHNT and CDR2 as YYREEE (reference sequence). J was trimmed by 7 bases and V by 4 bases; bases with no gene match: 6. The CDR3 extends over 15 amino acids. The CDR3 loop reads CASSRDRGFDGELFF. The CDR3 coding sequence is TGTGCCAGCAGCCGGGACAGGGGGTTTGACGGGGAGCTGTTTTTT.

The chain uses TRBV4-3 and TRBJ2-5; 11 bases agree with TRBD2. The V gene end was trimmed by 0 bases and the J gene end by 5 bases; junction bases not matched to a gene: 5. The CDR3 runs to 16 residues. Germline loops: CDR1 LGHNA, CDR2 YSLEER. CDR3: CASSQETSGGAETQYF. CDR3 bases: TGCGCCAGCAGCCAAGAAACTAGCGGGGGCGCGGAGACCCAGTACTTC.

The J gene is TRBJ2-7, the V gene TRBV5-1, with a tentative D call TRBD1 (5 bases). The germline V gene encodes CDR1 SGHRS and CDR2 YFSETQ. With 5 bases removed from V and 3 bases from J, the gap between germline ends came to 9 bases. CDR3 length: 12 amino acids. CDR3: CASSLDIYEQYF. CDR3 sequence (DNA): TGCGCCAGCAGTCTGGACATCTACGAGCAGTACTTC. The full variable domain, with the rest looked up from reference TRBV5-1 and TRBJ2-7, is KAGVTQTPRYLIKTRGQQVTLSCSPISGHRSVSWYQQTPGQGLQFLFEYFSETQRNKGNFPGRFSGRQFSNSRSEMNVSTLELGDSALYLCASSLDIYEQYFGPGTRLTVT.

The gene calls are TRBV6-5 and TRBJ2-1; TRBD2 might be the D (6 bases). Per the germline V gene, CDR1 is MNHEY and CDR2 is SVGAGI. CDR3 length equals 14 residues. The germline V and J ends were trimmed by 2 bases and 12 bases, with 17 bases remaining between them. CDR3 nucleotide sequence: TGTGCCAGCAGTTACGGCGGCGGGGAGATGGGGCAGTTCTTC. Protein: CASSYGGGEMGQFF.